This T cell receptor (beta chain) was identified during a study of blood T cell repertoires in COVID-19 (dated by TCRdb to 2020 to 2021). For the wider study: Collaborator samples came from the United States, Italy and Spain and covered acute and convalescent phases of COVID-19. The material from the prospective study consisted of cDNA or gDNA derived from T cells, B-cell-depleted T cells, or PBMCs. Subjects who had been exposed to COVID-19, were actively infected with it, or had recovered from it provided the deeply sampled blood TCRbeta repertoires that made up the dataset. The repertoires were made available in a free public database intended to serve as a resource for research on the immune response to SARS-CoV-2. The samples were drawn from two sources: the first 160 participants of the ongoing ImmuneRACE study, and 1,254 subjects contributed by 6 global collaborators. The sample metadata nearly always contained a de-identified subject ID, COVID-19 status, age in years and sex. Where available, HLA class I and class II types were obtained from metadata supplied by the sample provider rather than from assay-based typing. Overall results and qualifications from the work: The amount of clinical and demographic metadata varied by source and participant and was provided uncurated.

In the case of this clone: It lacks a known antigen. It has no much larger one-base neighbor in the sample; base qualities were not kept.

Looking up the germline V gene (reference sequence) yields CDR1 SEHNR and CDR2 FQNEAQ. V and J lose 8 bases and 2 bases, and a span of 11 bases separates them. CDR3 length: 13 amino acids, cysteine to phenylalanine. Only CDR3 DNA remains: 39 bases, in frame from the first base. Participants in the prospective study were enrolled through a virtual design, were aged roughly 18 to 90 years, and lived in roughly 24 United States geographic areas. To assign participants to cohorts, the prospective study relied on clinical history that participants themselves reported in a screening survey and a study questionnaire. Exposed participants had been in contact with someone with a PCR-confirmed or clinician-diagnosed COVID-19 case within 2 weeks of study entry. In the prospective study, mobile phlebotomists collected whole blood, serum and a nasopharyngeal or oropharyngeal swab from each participant. Prospective study participants could optionally give additional blood draws and questionnaires over a roughly two-month period. Prospective study blood samples were shipped either frozen or at room temperature before DNA extraction.

TCRbeta CDR3 regions were amplified from genomic DNA using the immunoSEQ Assay, a bias-controlled multiplex PCR. For the original study's pipeline: Nucleated cell counts per sample were estimated from amplification of reference gene primers within the assay. To quantify the absolute abundance of each unique TCRbeta CDR3 rearrangement, sequence reads were collapsed and filtered. For each sample, productive Simpson clonality was calculated as the square root of Simpson's diversity index across productive rearrangements. TCRdb obtained this table from immuneACCESS and retained in-frame rearrangements with V and J assigned. These tables miss some clones; where compared with another copy, unresolved V genes account for less than half of the shortfall, and the remainder is unexplained. V, J and clone size are taken as reported in that table, and D and trimming were inferred from the DNA itself. Here the sample has approximately 300,000 clones; 85% occur a single time. Of the sample, under 2% falls within the top ten clones.

Material for sequencing was PBMCs or T cells enriched from blood (not recorded which). The receptor chain draws on TRBV7-9 and TRBJ2-3; the D region possibly corresponds to TRBD2 (5 bases align). The TCR sequence derives from a woman aged 25-40 years who had been exposed to COVID-19. Here is the DNA: TGTGCCAGCGGGAGAGACAACACAGATACGCAGTATTTT. This is translated as CASGRDNTDTQYF.